The 17 T cell receptor beta chains below were found in one sample sequenced in a study of T cells in Graves' hyperthyroidism and ophthalmopathy. Amplified TCR beta CDR3 regions derived from RNA transcripts. The TCR CDR3 was amplified in a first-round RT-PCR using the HTBI primer set. A single record per CDR3 protein comes from TCRdb applying MiXCR to the multiplex PCR reads. The repertoire holds 750,000 to 900,000 distinct CDR3 sequences, with approximately 40% as singletons. Source material: blood. Receptors were obtained from a young man with Graves' hyperthyroidism.

This sequence joins TRBV20-1 and TRBJ2-6; D is uncertain. CDR3 length equals 16 residues. Per germline, CDR1 DFQATT and CDR2 SNEGSKA (reference sequence). The V gene lost 3 bases and the J gene lost 0 bases, with 12 bases spanning the gap. CDR3 region: CSARDGFLSGANVLTF. In DNA form, the CDR3 reads TGCAGTGCTAGGGACGGATTCCTCTCTGGGGCCAACGTCCTGACTTTC.

The CDR3 bases are TGCGCCAGCAGAAACCCCGCGGGAGGAAACACCATATATTTT. Encoded protein: CASRNPAGGNTIYF. This chain links TRBV5-1 with TRBJ1-3; no clear D gene. The CDR3 spans 14 residues. V was clipped by 5 bases and J by 4 bases, with 13 bases between them. Germline CDR1 is SGHRS and CDR2 is YFSETQ.

The CDR3 coding sequence is TGCAGTGCTGGGGACAGAAACTATGGCTACACCATATATTTT. Residues: CSAGDRNYGYTIYF. V and J are TRBV20-1 and TRBJ1-3, with TRBD1 matching over 7 bases. The CDR3 spans 14 residues. Germline V gene sequence: CDR1 DFQATT, CDR2 SNEGSKA (reference sequence). V lost 5 bases and J lost 8; bases outside the gene matches: 12.

This clonotype was seen ten or more times. The rearrangement joins TRBV7-6 to TRBJ1-4; 8 bases match TRBD1. Trimming cost V 2 bases and J 7 bases; bases outside gene matches: 6. The CDR3 runs 15 residues. Germline assignment: CDR1 SGHVS and CDR2 FNYEAQ. The CDR3 nucleotides are TGTGCCAGCAGCTTAATCCAGGGGGCGCGTGAAAAACTGTTTTTT. It yields the protein CASSLIQGAREKLFF.

In this sample, this clonotype turned up many times. This chain links TRBV7-2 with TRBJ1-1; 8 bases match TRBD1. This CDR3 region has 14 residues. Trimming at V came to 6 bases and at J to 5 bases, leaving 8 bases not matched to a gene. The germline V gene encodes CDR1 SGHTA and CDR2 FQGNSA. The CDR3 protein is CASRSGQGGTEAFF. The CDR3 DNA sequence: TGTGCCAGCAGGTCCGGACAGGGAGGGACTGAAGCTTTCTTT.

Details on this clonotype: An end of the junction differs from the germline gene, which may be a read error. This chain links TRBV4-1 with TRBJ2-6; D gene ambiguous. Germline V gene lookup returns CDR1 MGHRA and CDR2 YSYEKL. CDR3 length: 8 amino acids. For the CDR3, the DNA is TGCGCCAGCAGCCAAGATAGTTTC. This gives the protein CASSQDSF.

This clonotype was recorded at least ten times. The CDR3 DNA sequence: TGTGCCAGCAGCCAGTCTGCAACTAATGAAAAACTGTTTTTT. Translated: CASSQSATNEKLFF. The rearrangement uses TRBV4-2 and TRBJ1-4; D unresolved. Germline V gene lookup returns CDR1 LGHNA and CDR2 YNFKEQ. CDR3 length: 14 amino acids. The germline V and J ends were trimmed by 3 bases and 0 bases, with 5 bases remaining between them.

The CDR3 sequence is CAIGEGPLGEKLFF. The CDR3 DNA sequence: TGTGCCATCGGGGAGGGACCCTTGGGTGAAAAACTGTTTTTT. This chain joins TRBV5-5 and TRBJ1-4, with a tentative D call TRBD1 (5 bases). Deletions cut 9 bases from V and 7 bases from J, with 19 bases between. CDR3 length: 14 residues. The V gene's germline CDR1 is SGHKS and CDR2 YYEKEE (reference sequence).

This chain links TRBV7-2 with TRBJ2-2; D assignment may be TRBD1 or TRBD2 (6 bases each). V gave up 4 bases and J gave up 4 bases, with 13 bases separating them. This CDR3 has 15 residues. Germline V CDR1 and CDR2: SGHTA, FQGNSA. The chain's CDR3 is CASSSMGGRTGELFF. As DNA, the CDR3 is TGTGCCAGCAGCTCGATGGGGGGCCGCACCGGGGAGCTGTTTTTT.

CDR3 region: CASTTGYEKLFF. In DNA, the CDR3 is TGTGCCAGCACCACAGGGTACGAAAAACTGTTTTTT. This chain uses TRBV6-6 with TRBJ1-4, with a possible D match to TRBD1 (6 bases). This CDR3 spans 12 amino acids. Trimming took off 7 bases at V and 8 bases at J, with 11 bases between the two ends. Looked up from germline, CDR1 is MNHNY and CDR2 is SVGAGI (reference sequence).

The table lists this clonotype with many counts. The V gene is TRBV29-1, the J gene TRBJ2-7; no firm D call. Germline V lookup: CDR1 SQVTM, CDR2 ANQGSEA. V lost 4 bases, J lost 3 bases, and 7 bases lay in between. This CDR3 is 11 amino acids long. CDR3 DNA: TGCAGCGTTGCTTGGCTCTACGAGCAGTACTTC. Its protein product is CSVAWLYEQYF.

The CDR3 region has the DNA TGTGCCACCAGCCCTAGCGGGACGGGGAATACGCAGTATTTT. Protein sequence: CATSPSGTGNTQYF. The chain couples TRBV15 to TRBJ2-3; 9 bases match TRBD2. Germline V lookup: CDR1 LNHNV, CDR2 YYDKDF (reference sequence). The CDR3 is made up of 14 amino acids. V shed 5 bases, J shed 7 bases, and the junction held 7 bases outside the gene matches.

Ten or more counts support this clonotype. V and J are TRBV4-1 and TRBJ1-6; no clear D gene. The CDR3 runs to 12 residues. The V end lost 1 base, the J end lost 10 bases, and 5 bases lay between the germline ends. The germline CDR1 and CDR2 sequences are MGHRA and YSYEKL. The CDR3 DNA reads TGCGCCAGCAGCCAAGTGGCCTCACCCCTCCACTTT. Protein: CASSQVASPLHF.

The sample holds many counts of this clonotype. DNA of the CDR3: TGTGCCAGCAGTGAGGAGAAGATCTACGAGCAGTACTTC. Translated: CASSEEKIYEQYF. V and J are TRBV2 and TRBJ2-7; D is undetermined. Germline V lookup: CDR1 SNHLY, CDR2 FYNNEI. V dropped 3 bases and J dropped 3 bases, with 9 bases sitting between them. This CDR3 region has 13 residues.

This sequence joins TRBV2 and TRBJ2-2, with D tentatively TRBD1 (5 bases). The CDR3 sequence is 15 residues long. V lost 1 base and J lost 6, with 12 bases in between. Germline V lookup: CDR1 SNHLY, CDR2 FYNNEI. The CDR3 region has the DNA TGTGCCAGCAGTGAAGGGTCAGGGTCGGCCGGGGAGCTGTTTTTT. It encodes CASSEGSGSAGELFF.

This clonotype has a handful of counts. This chain uses TRBV19 with TRBJ2-7, with D possibly matching TRBD2 (6 bases). The V gene lost 5 bases and the J gene lost 6 bases, with 14 bases spanning the gap. This CDR3 has 13 residues. The germline CDR1 and CDR2 sequences are LNHDA and SQIVND (reference sequence). This CDR3 is CASSAPGESEQYF. DNA for the CDR3: TGTGCCAGTAGTGCTCCGGGAGAGAGCGAGCAGTACTTC.

V usage is TRBV19 and J usage is TRBJ2-6, with D uncertain. Looked up from germline, CDR1 is LNHDA and CDR2 is SQIVND (reference sequence). This CDR3 region has 15 residues. Trimming removed 7 bases at V and 0 bases at J, with 10 bases between. The CDR3 loop is CASTLGNSGANVLTF. Here the CDR3 DNA reads TGTGCCAGTACCCTAGGCAACTCTGGGGCCAACGTCCTGACTTTC.